This passage covers 11 T cell receptor beta chains from one sample sequenced in a study of CD8+CD57+ T cells in acquired aplastic anemia (dated by TCRdb to the late 2010s). The sample was run on an Illumina HiSeq 2000. Genomic DNA was used as template for profiling of TCR beta VDJ combinations and CDR3 sequences. TCRdb trimmed public reads at Q25 via fastp, called clones via MiXCR and kept in-frame beta chains. Entries are consolidated by CDR3 protein sequence, retaining the most common genes and DNA. The sample table records 150,000 to 200,000 distinct CDR3 sequences; roughly 48% of these occur just once. The leading ten clones occupy about 1.1% of the sample. Source material: sorted CD4+, CD8+, or CD8+CD57+ T cells (not recorded which) from PBMCs. These receptors were obtained from a human donor in good health.

This clonotype has only one observation. This could be a read error, since a much larger clone is one nucleotide away. The chain is built from TRBV9 and TRBJ1-2; the D is unclear. Trimming removed 6 bases from V and 1 base from J, with 13 bases in between. The germline V gene has CDR1 SGDLS and CDR2 YYNGEE. CDR3 size: 14 residues. As DNA, the CDR3 is TGTGCCAGCAACGAACAAACACATAACTATGGCTACACCTTC. Its protein product is CASNEQTHNYGYTF.

This clonotype was recorded only once. One junction end disagrees with the germline gene, perhaps due to a read error. This chain links TRBV29-1 with TRBJ1-2; 10 nucleotides line up with TRBD1. Germline loops: CDR1 SQVTM, CDR2 ANQGSEA. The CDR3 covers 14 residues. The CDR3 DNA follows: TGCAGCGTTGGGTCGACAGGGGGCGGACATGGCTGCACCTTC. Its translation is CSVGSTGGGHGCTF.

The chain recombines TRBV24-1 with TRBJ2-3; TRBD1 agrees at 7 bases. Germline values: CDR1 KGHDR, CDR2 SFDVKD. The CDR3 sequence is 14 residues long. Trimming cost V 6 bases and J 1 base; bases outside gene matches: 3. The CDR3 DNA reads TGTGCCACCAGTTCAGGACAGGGCACAGATACGCAGTATTTT. Translation gives CATSSGQGTDTQYF.

V and J are TRBV27 and TRBJ1-6; D is undetermined. The germline V gene encodes CDR1 MNHEY and CDR2 SMNVEV (reference sequence). Trimming cost V 6 bases and J 0 bases, with 15 bases left between them. There are 17 residues in the CDR3. The CDR3 DNA is TGTGCCAGCAGCGCAAGCCGGTACAGCTCCTATAATTCACCCCTCCACTTT. It yields the protein CASSASRYSSYNSPLHF.

This clonotype has a count of ten or more. V is TRBV11-1 and J is TRBJ1-5; 9 positions match TRBD1. Germline V gene lookup returns CDR1 SGHAT and CDR2 FQDESV (reference sequence). Unmatched junction bases numbered 5, after V lost 1 base and J lost 4 bases. CDR3 length equals 16 residues. The chain's CDR3 is CASSLGSGTGNQPQHF. CDR3 DNA: TGTGCCAGCAGCTTAGGATCCGGGACAGGGAATCAGCCCCAGCATTTT.

This clonotype was seen ten or more times. This chain joins TRBV3-1 and TRBJ1-1; D ambiguous. Germline V lookup: CDR1 LGHDT, CDR2 YNNKEL (reference sequence). The V gene lost 0 bases and the J gene lost 1 base, with 6 bases spanning the gap. The CDR3 is 14 residues long. CDR3 in DNA: TGTGCCAGCAGCCAAGAGCGTCGGAACACTGAAGCTTTCTTT. Protein sequence: CASSQERRNTEAFF. The whole variable domain, remainder taken from reference TRBV3-1 and TRBJ1-1, is DTAVSQTPKYLVTQMGNDKSIKCEQNLGHDTMYWYKQDSKKFLKIMFSYNNKELIINETVPNRFSPKSPDKAHLNLHINSLELGDSAVYFCASSQERRNTEAFFGQGTRLTVV.

The rearrangement links TRBV7-8 to TRBJ2-2; TRBD2 agrees at 12 bases. After removal of 3 bases from V and 2 bases from J, the junction contained 4 bases not matched to a gene. This CDR3 has 17 amino acids. Germline CDR1 is SGHVS and CDR2 is FQNEAQ. The CDR3 region has the DNA TGTGCCAGCAGCTTGGCTAGCGGGGGGGCTAACACCGGGGAGCTGTTTTTT. Its translation: CASSLASGGANTGELFF.

This clonotype was seen ten or more times. The chain links TRBV7-3 to TRBJ2-2; 10 bases match TRBD2. This CDR3 spans 16 amino acids. Germline loops: CDR1 SGHTA, CDR2 FQGTGA. V was pared by 4 bases and J by 4 bases, with 6 bases of the junction left unmatched. The CDR3 region is CASSSHSGGTTGELFF. The CDR3 bases are TGTGCCAGCAGCTCCCATAGCGGGGGGACCACCGGGGAGCTGTTTTTT.

This clonotype was picked up many times. The J gene is TRBJ1-5, the V gene TRBV2; TRBD1 agrees at 8 bases. The CDR3 covers 17 residues. From germline, CDR1 is SNHLY and CDR2 FYNNEI. V lost 6 bases to trimming and J lost 0 bases; unmatched junction nucleotides: 10. Here the CDR3 reads CASRSGTGPPSNQPQHF. Written as DNA, the CDR3 is TGTGCCAGCAGATCCGGGACAGGCCCCCCTAGCAATCAGCCCCAGCATTTT.

This clonotype was found many times. The chain recombines TRBV7-9 with TRBJ2-7; D unclear. The ends were cut back, 6 bases at V and 3 bases at J, with 6 bases in the middle. Germline V gene sequence: CDR1 SEHNR, CDR2 FQNEAQ (reference sequence). CDR3 length equals 11 residues. CDR3 nucleotides: TGTGCCAGCAGTAACCTCTACGAGCAGTACTTC. It translates to CASSNLYEQYF.

The V call is TRBV5-1, the J call TRBJ2-3, with D tentatively TRBD2 (6 bases). The V end lost 0 bases, the J end lost 2 bases, and 13 bases lay between the germline ends. This CDR3 comprises 16 residues. Germline assignment: CDR1 SGHRS and CDR2 YFSETQ. CDR3 sequence reads: CASSLGGSGITDTQYF. In nucleotides, the CDR3 is TGCGCCAGCAGCTTGGGGGGTAGCGGAATCACAGATACGCAGTATTTT.